This T cell receptor (beta chain) came from a study of Graves' ophthalmopathy and Graves' hyperthyroidism. Findings and limits, study-wide: With about 86% sensitivity and more than 75% specificity, a 13-signature model separated ophthalmopathy from stable hyperthyroidism. Ophthalmopathy progression was predicted with approximately 64% sensitivity and roughly 79% specificity.

Uncontrolled infections, pregnancy, lactation or other autoimmune diseases led to patient exclusion. Each diagnosis was determined on the basis of clinical symptoms, serum thyroxine, TRAb, thyroid ultrasound and orbital computed tomography. Regarding this clonotype: Its cognate antigen is unknown.

Amplification from RNA transcripts yielded the TCR beta CDR3 regions. HTBI primers primed a first-round RT-PCR, and a second-round multiplex PCR followed. TCRdb fed the multiplex PCR reads into MiXCR, producing one record per CDR3 protein. The repertoire holds around 1,000,000 distinct CDR3 sequences, with 36% as singletons. Trimming at V came to 2 bases and at J to 3 bases, leaving 7 bases not matched to a gene. In germline, CDR1 is SGHRS, CDR2 YFSETQ. The CDR3 is 16 amino acids. The TCR sequence derives from an adult man with Graves' hyperthyroidism. The chain links TRBV5-1 to TRBJ2-5, with 10 bases fitting TRBD2. Sequences were obtained from peripheral blood or thyroid tissue (not recorded which). The CDR3 sequence is CASSLPGLAEKETQYF. DNA of the CDR3: TGCGCCAGCAGCTTACCTGGACTAGCGGAAAAAGAGACCCAGTACTTC.